This T cell receptor (beta chain) came from a study of T cell responses to AZD1222 COVID-19 vaccine. Clones were read by immunoSEQ multiplex PCR, and TCRdb kept only the in-frame ones, dropping some. The sample yields around 100,000 clones, 85% to 90% seen once. Study-level points and caveats: Spike regions recognized by vaccine-associated CD4 TCRs spanned the protein, led by 160-218 and 743-854.

A remark on this clone: Its specificity is unknown.

CDR3 length: 11 amino acids. V was shortened by 5 bases and J by 6 bases, with 11 bases between the two germline ends. In germline, CDR1 is DFQATT, CDR2 SNEGSKA (reference sequence). The chain couples TRBV20-1 to TRBJ2-7; D ambiguous. The sample consisted of peripheral blood, taken on day 0 of AZD1222 vaccination. This clonotype originated in an adult in good health. This chain's CDR3 is CSAPHKAEQYF. The CDR3 region has the DNA TGCAGTGCTCCTCACAAGGCCGAGCAGTACTTC.